A selection of T cell receptor beta chains follows, all from one sample in a study of identical twins. Via MiXCR, TCRdb re-called the 5' RACE reads, giving one row per CDR3 protein. The top ten clones hold less than 0.5% of a sample with just under 550,000 distinct CDR3 sequences, roughly 15% of them seen once. The data also belong to a second study, concerning yellow fever vaccine responses in identical twins.

Sequenced material: CD4+ T cells sorted from blood. These receptors were taken from a woman aged 18 to 35 in good health. CDR3s leave out the opening cysteine and the closing phenylalanine or tryptophan.

V | CDR3
TRBV18 | ASSPNNGPSYEQY
TRBV5-1 | ASNTLGLAYNEQF
TRBV7-2 | ASKGSYNEQF
TRBV18 | ASSPKTAYNEQF
TRBV6-1 | ASSRQLAGKTDTQY
TRBV6-2/TRBV6-3 | ASSLAGRMDEQF
TRBV7-9 | ASSLGSLAGSTDTQY
TRBV7-9 | ASTIGQGGWGTEAF
TRBV24-1 | ATGTQGLQETQY
TRBV12-3/TRBV12-4 | ASSLQGYTEVF
TRBV10-2 | ASSVQGMSDTQY
TRBV6-5 | ASSYSKGRETQY
TRBV24-1 | ATSDRAGHRWNEQF
TRBV5-6 | ASSFTRDRGLYGYT
TRBV2 | TIRPNAPASGGPDTQY
TRBV4-2 | ASSVTRDRWDTEAF
TRBV5-1 | ASKVLAGGYNEQF
TRBV2 | ASSGTGGPLNEQF
TRBV6-1 | ASSPDRAKGSPLH
TRBV29-1 | SVSGQGSTQY
TRBV29-1 | SVGRHLNTEAF
TRBV2 | ASRAQGVLNQPQH
TRBV20-1 | SASSGTYGYT
TRBV4-1 | ASSQDQNPGLAGVPTGELF
TRBV20-1 | SARGGWWDEQF
TRBV28 | ASTRGGPYT
TRBV15 | ATSRGGAMNTEAF
TRBV10-3 | AIRGLAGADYNEQF
TRBV28 | ASSYAGIKNTEAF
TRBV3-1 | ASSQDGGGYTDTQY
TRBV23-1 | ASSHYKQRDTQY
TRBV3-1 | ASSSGGHRIQY
TRBV2 | ASSMDYQETQY
TRBV18 | ASSRQSYEQY
TRBV11-3 | ASSLYTQSGYEQY
TRBV13 | ASSISGGAGVREQF
TRBV7-2 | ASSQDGAGYYGYT
TRBV4-1 | ASSLRKGDKKSTDTQY
TRBV19 | ASSINRMSNTEAF
TRBV7-9 | ASSQGQSETQY
TRBV9 | ASSVGTSGGVPETQY
TRBV6-1 | ASSGEFTQY
TRBV5-1 | ASSLAVFRGTGELF
TRBV6-5 | ASSYLSHGGGELF
TRBV4-1 | ASSQAPIGNQPQH
TRBV11-2 | ASTPDSGGNYEQY
TRBV5-1 | ASRTRGGLETQY
TRBV10-2 | ASSGGQGLSGNQPQH
TRBV11-2 | ASSRVGGFADTQY
TRBV24-1 | ATSDLRQETQY
TRBV5-1 | ASTRGGLNTEAF
TRBV12-3/TRBV12-4 | ASSLAAGVVAGELF
TRBV20-1 | SARRYWGTDTQY
TRBV7-9 | APTGPLVGRYEQY
TRBV6-1 | ASSEADQGNTDTQY
TRBV3-1 | ASSQPAGELF
TRBV5-1 | ASSLAPDRGFGWPNTEAF